The next 14 T cell receptor beta chains were all read from a single sample in a study of vaccination and CD4 T cells after COVID-19. Treatment specified: approximately nine-day PBMC culture with coronavirus spike peptide pools or control peptides (ViraFEST assay). At the Johns Hopkins FTIC core, DNA taken from cultured CD4+ T cells was sequenced by way of the Oncomine TCR Beta short-read assay. Each CDR3 protein gets one entry after TCRdb re-called the PCR reads with MiXCR. The sample lists 15,000 or so distinct CDR3 sequences, approximately 79% seen once, with around a fifth in the top ten. Which antigens these TCRs recognize remains unknown. Sequenced material: CD4+ T cells from blood, cultured in vitro. Source of these receptors: a human donor who had recovered from COVID-19.

The chain has TRBV7-9 and TRBJ1-2, with TRBD1 matching 7 bases. V shed 5 bases and J 0 bases; nucleotides not matched to a gene: 3. The CDR3 runs 14 residues. The germline V gene has CDR1 SEHNR and CDR2 FQNEAQ (reference sequence). CDR3 in amino acids: CASSTGQTNYGYTF. The CDR3 DNA reads TGTGCCAGCAGCACGGGACAGACTAACTATGGCTACACCTTC. The whole variable domain, remainder taken from reference TRBV7-9 and TRBJ1-2, is DTGVSQNPRHKITKRGQNVTFRCDPISEHNRLYWYRQTLGQGPEFLTYFQNEAQLEKSRLLSDRFSAERPKGSFSTLEIQRTEQGDSAMYLCASSTGQTNYGYTFGSGTRLTVV.

CDR3 DNA: TGCAGTGCCTCCCTCTACGGGAGCCGTGACACCGGGGAGCTGTTTTTT. It encodes CSASLYGSRDTGELFF. The chain employs TRBV20-1 and TRBJ2-2, with D possibly being TRBD2 (6 bases). This CDR3 spans 16 amino acids. The V end was cut by 6 bases, the J end by 3 bases, with 20 bases between. The germline gives CDR1 DFQATT, CDR2 SNEGSKA (reference sequence).

In this sample, this clonotype turned up once. The rearrangement joins TRBV28 to TRBJ1-4; D not resolved. CDR3 size: 13 residues. The V and J ends lost 4 bases and 7 bases respectively, with 10 bases between them. CDR1 is MDHEN, CDR2 SYDVKM, per germline. The CDR3 loop is CASSSPATEKLFF. Written as DNA, the CDR3 is TGTGCCAGCAGTTCCCCGGCAACTGAAAAACTGTTTTTT.

V gene TRBV20-1 combines with J gene TRBJ2-7, with 13 bases lining up with TRBD2. The J segment lost 0 bases and the V segment lost 6 bases, leaving 14 bases of the junction unmatched. The germline V gene encodes CDR1 DFQATT and CDR2 SNEGSKA (reference sequence). The CDR3 covers 18 residues. The CDR3, as DNA: TGCAGTGCCGGAGCCACCGGGACTAGCGGGACATCCTCCTACGAGCAGTACTTC. It translates to CSAGATGTSGTSSYEQYF.

The genes are TRBV12-3 or TRBV12-4 and TRBJ1-1; D gene unclear. The CDR3 loop spans 16 amino acids. V was clipped by 6 bases and J by 0 bases, with 17 bases between them. CDR3 in amino acids: CASSFPGARMNTEAFF. CDR3 DNA: TGTGCCAGCAGCTTCCCGGGAGCCAGGATGAACACTGAAGCTTTCTTT.

The chain is built from TRBV14 and TRBJ1-2, with 10 nucleotides matching TRBD1. The CDR3 runs 15 residues. From germline, CDR1 is SGHDN and CDR2 FVKESK. J was trimmed by 8 bases and V by 5 bases; bases with no gene match: 11. The DNA for the CDR3 is TGTGCCAGCAGCTCCCGACAGGGGGCTTTGGAGGGCTACACCTTC. Its protein is CASSSRQGALEGYTF.

The chain combines TRBV20-1 with TRBJ1-5, with D perhaps matching TRBD1 (5 bases). This CDR3 comprises 14 residues. Germline lookup yields CDR1 DFQATT and CDR2 SNEGSKA (reference sequence). The ends were cut back, 6 bases at V and 6 bases at J, with 18 bases in the middle. CDR3 sequence (DNA): TGCAGTGCAAAGAGGGCGTGGGGCCGTCAGCCCCAGCATTTT. Residues: CSAKRAWGRQPQHF.

Sample share makes this clonotype medium-sized. The CDR3 protein is CASGSPGPLNQPQHF. CDR3 bases: TGTGCCAGCGGCAGCCCCGGACCTCTCAATCAGCCCCAGCATTTT. The V call is TRBV6-1, the J call TRBJ1-5, with D unresolved. Germline V gene data show CDR1 as MNHNS and CDR2 as SASEGT. This CDR3 has 15 residues. The V end was cut by 8 bases, the J end by 3 bases, with 17 bases between.

This clonotype was seen only once. The chain recombines TRBV2 with TRBJ1-1; no clear D. This CDR3 comprises 16 residues. The germline V and J ends were trimmed by 4 bases and 0 bases, with 15 bases remaining between them. CDR1 is SNHLY, CDR2 FYNNEI, per germline. This CDR3 is CASSVRWDDMNTEAFF. The CDR3 DNA follows: TGTGCCAGCAGTGTCCGCTGGGATGACATGAACACTGAAGCTTTCTTT.

The gene calls are TRBV6-2 or TRBV6-3 and TRBJ1-1, with D hard to call. The length of the CDR3 is 13 residues. V lost 2 bases and J 6 bases, leaving 10 bases between the germline ends. Germline V gene data show CDR1 as MNHEY and CDR2 as SVGEGT. CDR3 in DNA: TGTGCCAGCAGTTACAGGGCTGAGGCTGAAGCTTTCTTT. Amino acids: CASSYRAEAEAFF.

V is TRBV27 and J is TRBJ2-5, with D perhaps TRBD1 (6 bases). The CDR3 sequence is 12 residues long. From germline, CDR1 is MNHEY and CDR2 SMNVEV (reference sequence). Trimming left V 5 bases short and J 5 bases short, with 9 bases between. The chain's CDR3 is CASSPRGETQYF. The CDR3 nucleotides are TGTGCCAGCAGTCCGAGGGGGGAGACCCAGTACTTC.

This clonotype was recorded only once. This chain uses TRBV15 with TRBJ1-5, with D possibly being TRBD1 (6 bases). The CDR3 extends over 19 amino acids. V shed 3 bases and J shed 0 bases, with 21 bases lying between them. Germline CDR1 and CDR2: LNHNV and YYDKDF (reference sequence). This CDR3 reads CATSSRTGGQGISNQPQHF. CDR3 bases: TGTGCCACCAGCAGCCGCACTGGGGGCCAGGGTATTAGCAATCAGCCCCAGCATTTT.

The chain links TRBV10-3 to TRBJ1-1; no firm D call. Deletions cut 0 bases from V and 2 bases from J, with 4 bases between. Germline-derived CDR1 and CDR2 are ENHRY and SYGVKD. The CDR3 spans 13 residues. The CDR3 sequence: CAISESTNTEAFF. The CDR3 nucleotides are TGTGCCATCAGTGAGTCGACCAACACTGAAGCTTTCTTT.

The chain joins TRBV7-8 to TRBJ2-5, with 8 bases matching TRBD1. The J segment lost 5 bases and the V segment lost 5 bases, leaving 10 bases of the junction unmatched. CDR1 and CDR2 (germline): SGHVS, FQNEAQ. CDR3 length: 15 residues. This chain's CDR3 is CASSPDRAARETQYF. CDR3 DNA: TGTGCCAGCAGCCCGGACAGGGCGGCTCGGGAGACCCAGTACTTC.